This T cell receptor beta chain came from a study of CD8+ T cells in alopecia areata. Described treatment: oral pan-JAK inhibitor, 5-10 mg twice daily. Alopecia areata patients provided lesional scalp punch biopsies and peripheral blood. The CDR3 covers 13 residues. CDR1 is SEHNR and CDR2 is FQNEAQ in the germline V gene (reference sequence). This clone has more than one count but fewer than ten. Relative to the germline gene, one junction end is altered; a read error may explain this. Following extraction, RNA underwent reverse transcription to cDNA, which served as the sequencing template. Libraries were prepared by immunoSEQ multiplex PCR; TCRdb keeps only in-frame clonotypes and omits some of them. The data contain 200,000 to 250,000 clones, more than 30% of them singletons.

This TCR derives from a human donor with alopecia areata. Sequenced material: CD4+ T cells sorted from blood, taken at approximately week 30, from a patient treated with tofacitinib. V usage is TRBV7-9 and J usage is TRBJ2-7; 11 positions agree with TRBD2. CDR3 DNA sequence: TGTGCCAGCAGCTTGACCGAGACTAGCGGGACCGACTTC. Protein: CASSLTETSGTDF.